The rows below give T cell receptor beta chains drawn from one sample of a study of T cells in Graves' hyperthyroidism and ophthalmopathy. Each CDR3 protein gets one entry after TCRdb re-called the multiplex PCR reads with MiXCR. The top ten hold approximately 5.7% of the sample, which has nearly 600,000 distinct CDR3 sequences, around 14% seen once. Input material: blood. These receptors all come from a woman younger than 45 with Graves' hyperthyroidism that later progressed to Graves' ophthalmopathy. Each CDR3 is given with its conserved first and last residue. The D gene is left open where the match is weak. Rows may omit the clone size; those that give it use once, few, many or a size class.

d_gene,j_gene,v_gene,abundance,CDR3nt,CDR3aa
TRBD1,TRBJ2-7,TRBV12-3/TRBV12-4,many,TGTGCCAGCAGTCGGACAGGAGGTCCCTACGAGCAGTACTTC,CASSRTGGPYEQYF
TRBD2,TRBJ2-7,TRBV10-2,NA,TGCGCCAGCAGACCTAATAGCGGGATTGTTAGCTACGAGCAGTACTTC,CASRPNSGIVSYEQYF
TRBD2,TRBJ2-7,TRBV29-1,many,TGCAGCGGCTTAGGGGAGGGGCAGTACTTC,CSGLGEGQYF
NA,TRBJ2-3,TRBV12-3/TRBV12-4,many,TGTGCCAGCAGTTCCGACTCCCGGGGCATAGCAGATACGCAGTATTTT,CASSSDSRGIADTQYF
NA,TRBJ1-1,TRBV6-1,many,TGTGCCAGCAGTGAGACGGGGATGAACACTGAAGCTTTCTTT,CASSETGMNTEAFF
NA,TRBJ1-1,TRBV10-3,few,TGTGCCATCAGGGAGGAGGTCGTAAAGAACACTGAAGCTTTCTTT,CAIREEVVKNTEAFF
NA,TRBJ1-2,TRBV20-1,many,TGCAGTGTTCCGGATGGCTACACCTTC,CSVPDGYTF
TRBD1,TRBJ2-7,TRBV27,many,TGTGCCACGAGGGGACAGAATAATCACGAGCAGTACTTC,CATRGQNNHEQYF
TRBD2,TRBJ2-2,TRBV5-1,many,TGCGCCAGCAGCTCCAGAACTAGCGGGGGTACGAACACCGGGGAGCTGTTTTTT,CASSSRTSGGTNTGELFF
NA,TRBJ1-1,TRBV7-8,NA,TGTGCCAGCAGCTTAGAAGTTGGGGGGAACACTGAAGCTTTCTTT,CASSLEVGGNTEAFF
TRBD1,TRBJ1-4,TRBV30,many,TGTGCCTGGACGGGCAGGGGGCCTGAAAAACTGTTTTTT,CAWTGRGPEKLFF